The T cell receptor beta chain described here comes from a study of cytomegalovirus exposure and HLA in healthy donors. On the study more broadly: Drawn from HLA-typed donors, around 85 million unique TCRs were held in an early data release. Broader study findings: For TCR beta chains, V- and J-gene trimming was later linked to a missense DCLRE1C variant.

On this clone itself: Its specificity is unknown.

PCR was performed using 60 Vbeta and 13 Jbeta primers. Using immunoSEQ multiplex PCR, the repertoire was profiled, and TCRdb retains in-frame clones only, with some absent. The table has some 99,000 clones, roughly three quarters seen once. Sequencing was performed on PBMCs. This receptor was identified in a man aged 35-49 years in good health and CMV-seronegative.

Here the CDR3 reads CSAIGFGEAFF. CDR3 in DNA: TGCAGTGCTATCGGGTTCGGTGAAGCTTTCTTT. The gene calls are TRBV20-1 and TRBJ1-1; no clear D. V dropped 4 bases and J dropped 7 bases, with 10 bases sitting between them. The CDR3 runs 11 residues. Germline V CDR1 and CDR2: DFQATT, SNEGSKA (reference sequence).